One and the same sample provided the 32 T cell receptor beta chains below, sequenced in a study of graft-versus-host responses after intestinal transplantation. Assay: immunoSEQ multiplex PCR; the TCRdb copy retains only in-frame clones and omits some. This table has 85,000 to 130,000 clones, less than 90% appearing once. These receptors' targets are unknown. Specimen: unstimulated CD4+ T cells sorted from spleen or lymph node cells, collected before intestinal transplant. These receptor sequences come from a human donor who received an intestinal transplant.

The V call is TRBV5-1, the J call TRBJ2-1, with 10 positions matching TRBD2. Per the germline V gene, CDR1 is SGHRS and CDR2 is YFSETQ. Germline trimming cut 4 bases from V and 4 bases from J; bases unmatched to any gene: 11. The length of the CDR3 is 17 residues. The CDR3 loop reads CASSPWRLAGVYNEQFF. CDR3 coding DNA: TGCGCCAGCAGCCCCTGGCGCCTAGCGGGAGTTTACAATGAGCAGTTCTTC.

The chain recombines TRBV18 with TRBJ2-5; no clear D gene. Germline V gives CDR1 KGHSH, CDR2 LQKENI. Between the trimmed V and J ends, which lost 3 bases and 5 bases, there was a span of 10 bases. The length of the CDR3 is 13 residues. CDR3 loop: CASSPGLRETQYF. DNA for the CDR3: TGTGCCAGCTCACCGGGATTACGGGAGACCCAGTACTTC.

The chain uses TRBV18 and TRBJ1-1, with 8 positions matching TRBD1. Germline V gene data show CDR1 as KGHSH and CDR2 as LQKENI. The CDR3 sequence is 14 residues long. Trimming cost V 1 base and J 4 bases; bases outside gene matches: 2. CDR3 sequence reads: CASSPLTGGTEAFF. The CDR3 DNA reads as TGTGCCAGCTCACCACTTACAGGGGGCACTGAAGCTTTCTTT.

This chain links TRBV6-1 with TRBJ2-1, with no clear D. The length of the CDR3 is 16 residues. Germline CDR1 and CDR2: MNHNS and SASEGT. V was shortened by 0 bases and J by 2 bases, with 11 bases between the two germline ends. DNA for the CDR3: TGTGCCAGCAGTGAAGCGCTCCAGGCGCCCTACAATGAGCAGTTCTTC. Its translation is CASSEALQAPYNEQFF.

This chain links TRBV5-4 with TRBJ2-5; 7 bases are shared with TRBD2. V shed 4 bases, J shed 4 bases, and the junction held 7 bases outside the gene matches. Germline loops: CDR1 SGHNT, CDR2 YYREEE (reference sequence). There are 14 residues in the CDR3. CDR3 nucleotide sequence: TGTGCCAGCAGCCGAGGAGGCGGGGGAGAGACCCAGTACTTC. Translation gives CASSRGGGGETQYF.

The chain is built from TRBV7-3 and TRBJ2-5; 10 bases fit TRBD2. Germline lookup yields CDR1 SGHTA and CDR2 FQGTGA. Trimming at V came to 0 bases and at J to 2 bases, leaving 3 bases not matched to a gene. The CDR3 sequence is 16 residues long. The chain's CDR3 is CASSLTASGRQETQYF. In nucleotides, the CDR3 is TGTGCCAGCAGCTTAACGGCTAGCGGGAGACAAGAGACCCAGTACTTC.

The gene calls are TRBV13 and TRBJ1-2, with a tentative D call TRBD1 (5 bases). Germline V CDR1 and CDR2: PRHDT, FYEKMQ (reference sequence). This CDR3 is 13 amino acids long. V was clipped by 3 bases and J by 2 bases, with 7 bases between them. CDR3 sequence (DNA): TGTGCCAGCAGCTTTGGGGGGAACTATGGCTACACCTTC. It translates to CASSFGGNYGYTF.

V usage is TRBV6-4 and J usage is TRBJ1-2, with a possible D match to TRBD1 (5 bases). The V and J ends lost 6 bases and 3 bases respectively, with 14 bases between them. Germline-derived CDR1 and CDR2 are MRHNA and SNTAGT. This CDR3 spans 14 amino acids. Here the CDR3 reads CASSPGRGDYGYTF. For the CDR3, the DNA is TGTGCCAGCAGCCCAGGGCGCGGGGACTATGGCTACACCTTC.

The chain couples TRBV19 to TRBJ1-6; possibly TRBD1 for D (6 bases). Germline CDR1 and CDR2: LNHDA and SQIVND (reference sequence). The CDR3 has 13 residues. CDR3 protein: CVKQGSYNSPLHF. CDR3 nucleotide sequence: TGTGTGAAGCAGGGGTCCTATAATTCACCCCTCCACTTT.

The chain links TRBV30 to TRBJ2-1; 10 positions match TRBD2. V shed 4 bases and J 6 bases; nucleotides not matched to a gene: 9. The CDR3 runs 15 residues. Germline CDR1 GTSNPN, CDR2 SVGIG (reference sequence). The CDR3 reads CAWTTSSGSVNEQFF. As DNA, the CDR3 is TGTGCCTGGACTACCTCTAGCGGGAGTGTCAATGAGCAGTTCTTC. The complete variable domain, with remaining parts taken from reference TRBV30 and TRBJ2-1, reads SQTIHQWPATLVQPVGSPLSLECTVEGTSNPNLYWYRQAAGRGLQLLFYSVGIGQISSEVPQNLSASRPQDRQFILSSKKLLLSDSGFYLCAWTTSSGSVNEQFFGPGTRLTVL.

This chain's CDR3 is CASSRMGGLGVLFF. DNA of the CDR3: TGTGCCAGCAGCCGGATGGGCGGGCTGGGGGTCCTGTTTTTT. This rearrangement joins TRBV7-9 to TRBJ1-4, with D possibly TRBD1 on 5 matching bases. Germline V gives CDR1 SEHNR, CDR2 FQNEAQ (reference sequence). V lost 5 bases and J lost 14, with 21 bases in between. The CDR3 runs 14 residues.

The chain recombines TRBV11-2 with TRBJ2-5, with D unclear. Trimming shortened V by 2 bases and J by 2 bases, and 12 bases separated the two germline ends. This CDR3 region has 15 residues. Germline CDR1 and CDR2: SGHAT and FQNNGV. The DNA for the CDR3 is TGTGCCAGCAGCTTACGAGAAACGGTTCAAGAGACCCAGTACTTC. This encodes CASSLRETVQETQYF.

The chain recombines TRBV27 with TRBJ2-2; no clear D gene. The CDR3 is 13 amino acids. The germline V gene has CDR1 MNHEY and CDR2 SMNVEV (reference sequence). V was clipped by 1 base and J by 5 bases, with 5 bases between them. The CDR3 sequence is CASSLLATGELFF. The DNA of the CDR3 is TGTGCCAGCAGTTTATTAGCAACCGGGGAGCTGTTTTTT.

V and J are TRBV2 and TRBJ1-1; D may be TRBD1 (5 bases). This CDR3 spans 13 amino acids. V shed 2 bases and J shed 6 bases, with 10 bases lying between them. CDR1 SNHLY and CDR2 FYNNEI come from the germline V gene. CDR3 DNA sequence: TGTGCCAGCAGTGAATTGGGGGTCGCTGAAGCTTTCTTT. Protein: CASSELGVAEAFF.

V usage is TRBV4-2 and J usage is TRBJ2-7; tentatively, D is TRBD2 (5 bases). The germline V and J ends were trimmed by 3 bases and 0 bases, with 15 bases remaining between them. Germline values: CDR1 LGHNA, CDR2 YNFKEQ. The CDR3 consists of 16 residues. The CDR3 region has the DNA TGTGCCAGCAGCCAGCAGGACGCGGGTGCCTCCTACGAGCAGTACTTC. It is translated as CASSQQDAGASYEQYF.

The chain couples TRBV5-1 to TRBJ2-1; 13 nucleotides match TRBD2. This CDR3 contains 16 residues. In germline, CDR1 is SGHRS, CDR2 YFSETQ. The trim removed 2 bases at V and 5 bases at J, leaving 4 bases unmatched. CDR3 sequence (DNA): TGCGCCAGCAGCTTAAGACTAGCGGGAGGCAACAATGAGCAGTTCTTC. Encoded protein: CASSLRLAGGNNEQFF. The full variable domain, in which reference TRBV5-1 and TRBJ2-1 provide the parts outside the CDR3, is KAGVTQTPRYLIKTRGQQVTLSCSPISGHRSVSWYQQTPGQGLQFLFEYFSETQRNKGNFPGRFSGRQFSNSRSEMNVSTLELGDSALYLCASSLRLAGGNNEQFFGPGTRLTVL.

J is TRBJ1-6 and V is TRBV5-4; 7 bases match TRBD1. Germline loops: CDR1 SGHNT, CDR2 YYREEE (reference sequence). The CDR3 runs to 15 residues. V shed 3 bases and J 7 bases; nucleotides not matched to a gene: 7. CDR3 sequence: CASSYATGDNSPLHF. CDR3 in DNA: TGTGCCAGCAGCTATGCTACAGGGGACAATTCACCCCTCCACTTT.

The chain links TRBV6-1 to TRBJ1-2; D gene uncertain. The CDR3 has 13 amino acids. V was clipped by 4 bases and J by 2 bases, with 8 bases between them. The germline V gene encodes CDR1 MNHNS and CDR2 SASEGT. The CDR3 is CASSVRLNYGYTF. In nucleotides, the CDR3 is TGTGCCAGCAGTGTTAGACTGAACTATGGCTACACCTTC.

The chain links TRBV18 to TRBJ2-3; possibly TRBD1 for D (6 bases). Germline CDR1 is KGHSH and CDR2 is LQKENI. V was shortened by 4 bases and J by 6 bases, with 14 bases between the two germline ends. The CDR3 loop spans 14 amino acids. This CDR3 reads CASSQQGLWDTQYF. In DNA form, the CDR3 reads TGTGCCAGCTCACAACAGGGTTTGTGGGATACGCAGTATTTT.

CDR3 DNA: TGTGCCAGCTCACGGGACAGCACAGATACGCAGTATTTT. This translates into CASSRDSTDTQYF. The J gene is TRBJ2-3, the V gene TRBV18, with D perhaps matching TRBD1 or TRBD2 (5 bases each). Germline V CDR1 and CDR2: KGHSH, LQKENI. The CDR3 is made up of 13 amino acids. The V end lost 4 bases, the J end lost 0 bases, and 5 bases lay between the germline ends.

The chain carries TRBV2 and TRBJ1-5, with D perhaps TRBD1 (5 bases). Germline-derived CDR1 and CDR2 are SNHLY and FYNNEI. V dropped 6 bases and J dropped 7 bases, with 16 bases sitting between them. The CDR3 has 14 residues. For the CDR3, the DNA is TGTGCCAGCAGGACAGCTCTATCACTACAGCCCCAGCATTTT. Protein: CASRTALSLQPQHF.

Written as DNA, the CDR3 is TGTGCCAGCAGCATTGGACGGTTTGAGACCCAGTACTTC. Protein product: CASSIGRFETQYF. The J gene is TRBJ2-5, the V gene TRBV13; no clear D. The CDR3 sequence is 13 residues long. CDR1 and CDR2 from the germline V gene are PRHDT and FYEKMQ (reference sequence). Trimming shortened V by 5 bases and J by 5 bases, and 12 bases separated the two germline ends.

The gene calls are TRBV14 and TRBJ2-5; no clear D gene. This CDR3 contains 13 residues. Deletions cut 5 bases from V and 3 bases from J, with 10 bases between. CDR1 and CDR2 from the germline V gene are SGHDN and FVKESK. CDR3 coding DNA: TGTGCCAGCAGCAAATTAAGGGAAGAGACCCAGTACTTC. Encoded protein: CASSKLREETQYF.

The chain joins TRBV5-4 to TRBJ2-3, with 7 bases matching TRBD2. Germline CDR1 and CDR2: SGHNT and YYREEE (reference sequence). V shed 3 bases and J 4 bases; nucleotides not matched to a gene: 5. This CDR3 contains 14 residues. This chain's CDR3 is CASSYGLEADTQYF. The CDR3 DNA is TGTGCCAGCAGCTACGGACTAGAGGCAGATACGCAGTATTTT.

This chain connects TRBV7-6 to TRBJ2-6; D call uncertain. Germline V gene sequence: CDR1 SGHVS, CDR2 FNYEAQ. The CDR3 has 16 amino acids. V lost 5 bases, J lost 1 base, and 12 bases lay in between. CDR3 nucleotide sequence: TGTGCCAGCAGCGTTAGGGCTTATTCTGGGGCCAACGTCCTGACTTTC. The encoded protein is CASSVRAYSGANVLTF.

This rearrangement joins TRBV5-4 to TRBJ2-1, with 8 nucleotides matching TRBD1. The length of the CDR3 is 18 residues. From germline, CDR1 is SGHNT and CDR2 YYREEE (reference sequence). Trimming removed 4 bases from V and 2 bases from J; junction bases left unmatched: 14. The CDR3 loop is CASSPIRQGKETYNEQFF. The CDR3, as DNA: TGTGCCAGCAGCCCTATCAGACAGGGGAAGGAGACCTACAATGAGCAGTTCTTC. Full variable domain (remainder filled in from reference TRBV5-4 and TRBJ2-1): ETGVTQSPTHLIKTRGQQVTLRCSSQSGHNTVSWYQQALGQGPQFIFQYYREEENGRGNFPPRFSGLQFPNYSSELNVNALELDDSALYLCASSPIRQGKETYNEQFFGPGTRLTVL.

The J gene is TRBJ2-1, the V gene TRBV5-6, with unresolved D. The CDR3 has 14 amino acids. The V and J ends lost 3 bases and 3 bases respectively, with 10 bases between them. Germline V gene data show CDR1 as SGHDT and CDR2 as YYEEEE. CDR3 region: CASSSSNGYNEQFF. Here the CDR3 DNA reads TGTGCCAGCAGCTCCTCCAACGGCTACAATGAGCAGTTCTTC.

The genes are TRBV11-3 and TRBJ2-5; D gene ambiguous. V shed 3 bases and J shed 4 bases, with 12 bases lying between them. The CDR3 loop spans 14 amino acids. Germline V gives CDR1 SGHNT, CDR2 YENEEA. CDR3: CASSFGVPGETQYF. The CDR3 DNA reads TGTGCCAGCAGCTTCGGAGTCCCAGGAGAGACCCAGTACTTC.

V and J are TRBV7-6 and TRBJ2-7, with D perhaps TRBD1 (6 bases). From germline, CDR1 is SGHVS and CDR2 FNYEAQ. V lost 5 bases and J lost 3, with 17 bases in between. The CDR3 sequence is 15 residues long. CDR3 amino acids: CASSPTGTPGYEQYF. CDR3 coding DNA: TGTGCCAGCAGCCCTACAGGGACACCCGGCTACGAGCAGTACTTC.

This chain connects TRBV29-1 to TRBJ2-5; TRBD1 matches 7 bases. The V gene's germline CDR1 is SQVTM and CDR2 ANQGSEA. V shed 5 bases, J shed 3 bases, and the junction held 3 bases outside the gene matches. CDR3 length: 12 amino acids. The DNA of the CDR3 is TGCAGCGTTCACAGGGGCGAAGAGACCCAGTACTTC. Amino acids: CSVHRGEETQYF.

V is TRBV5-4 and J is TRBJ1-1, with 8 bases fitting TRBD1. This CDR3 is built from 13 residues. The trim removed 0 bases at V and 8 bases at J, leaving 3 bases unmatched. Germline V CDR1 and CDR2: SGHNT, YYREEE (reference sequence). The CDR3, as DNA: TGTGCCAGCAGCTTGGAACAGGGGGGGGAAGCTTTCTTT. Protein: CASSLEQGGEAFF.

V usage is TRBV12-5 and J usage is TRBJ2-1; D gene ambiguous. There are 13 residues in the CDR3. CDR1 and CDR2 from the germline V gene are LGHNT and FRNRAP. The V end was cut by 0 bases, the J end by 8 bases, with 8 bases between. The CDR3 region is CASGLVPGDEQFF. For the CDR3, the DNA is TGTGCTAGTGGTTTGGTACCTGGTGATGAGCAGTTCTTC.